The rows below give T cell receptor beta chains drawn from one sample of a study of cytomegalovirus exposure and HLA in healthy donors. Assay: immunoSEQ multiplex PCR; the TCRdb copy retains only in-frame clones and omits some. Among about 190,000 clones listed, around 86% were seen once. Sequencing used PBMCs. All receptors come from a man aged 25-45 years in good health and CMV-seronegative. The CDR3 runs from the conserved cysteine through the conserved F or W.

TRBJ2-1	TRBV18	CASTEGGPPEQFF
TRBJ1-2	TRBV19	CASSESRVRRGYTF
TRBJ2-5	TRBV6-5	CASRALAGQETQYF
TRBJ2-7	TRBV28	CASSLIAGPKWEQYF
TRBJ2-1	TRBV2	CASSVGRGGSDEQFF
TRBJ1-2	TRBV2	CASSNGGGLNGYTF
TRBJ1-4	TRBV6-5	CASSYSEGRRGLKLFF
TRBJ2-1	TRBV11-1	CASSLGQRYEQFF
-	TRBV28	CASRDTAYEQYF
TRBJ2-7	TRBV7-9	CASSPGTGGSWQYF
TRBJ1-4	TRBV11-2	CASSLDPGNEKLFF